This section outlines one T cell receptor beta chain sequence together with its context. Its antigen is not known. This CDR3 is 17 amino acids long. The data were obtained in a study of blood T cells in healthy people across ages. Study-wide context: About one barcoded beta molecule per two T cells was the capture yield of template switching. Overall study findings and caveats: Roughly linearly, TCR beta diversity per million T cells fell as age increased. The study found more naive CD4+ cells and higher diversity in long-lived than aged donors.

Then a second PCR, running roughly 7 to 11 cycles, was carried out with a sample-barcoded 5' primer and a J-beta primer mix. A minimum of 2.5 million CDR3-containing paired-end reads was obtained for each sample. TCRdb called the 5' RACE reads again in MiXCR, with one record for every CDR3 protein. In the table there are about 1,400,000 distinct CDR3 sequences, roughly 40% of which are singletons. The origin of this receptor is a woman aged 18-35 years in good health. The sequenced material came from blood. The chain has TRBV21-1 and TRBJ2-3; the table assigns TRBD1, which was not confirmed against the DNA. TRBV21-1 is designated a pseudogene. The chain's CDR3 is CASSKPEAGGGTDTQYF. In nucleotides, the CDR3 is TGTGCCAGCAGCAAACCCGAGGCGGGGGGAGGCACAGATACGCAGTATTTT.